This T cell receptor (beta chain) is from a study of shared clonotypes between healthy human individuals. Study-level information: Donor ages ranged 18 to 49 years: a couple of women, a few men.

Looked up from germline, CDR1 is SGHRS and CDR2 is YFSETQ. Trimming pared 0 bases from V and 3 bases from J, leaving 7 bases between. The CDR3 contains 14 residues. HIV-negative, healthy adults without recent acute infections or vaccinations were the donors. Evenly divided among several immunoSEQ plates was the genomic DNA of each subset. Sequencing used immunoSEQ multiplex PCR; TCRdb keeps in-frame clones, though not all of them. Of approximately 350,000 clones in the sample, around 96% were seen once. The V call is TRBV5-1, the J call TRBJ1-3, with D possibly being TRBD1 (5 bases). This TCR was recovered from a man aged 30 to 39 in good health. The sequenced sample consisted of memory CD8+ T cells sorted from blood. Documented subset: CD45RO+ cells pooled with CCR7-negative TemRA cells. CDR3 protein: CASSLGQNGNTIYF. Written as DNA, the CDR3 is TGCGCCAGCAGCTTGGGACAGAATGGAAACACCATATATTTT.